Included here is one TCR beta chain sequence, with context. As handled by the study authors: Nucleated cell number was recorded as an estimate derived from reference gene primer amplification. The protocol was immunoSEQ multiplex PCR, while the TCRdb copy is restricted to in-frame clones and leaves out a portion. From that table come the V and J calls and clone size; the DNA was used to work out D and trimming. The sample contains some 320,000 clones, 85% to 90% of which appear only once. This record comes from a study of blood T cell repertoires in COVID-19. Across the study: Samples came from the United States, Italy and Spain, spanning acute and convalescent COVID-19. T cells, B-cell-depleted T cells, or PBMCs provided the cDNA or gDNA that served as material.

The CDR3 length is 18 residues. CDR1 is MGHRA, CDR2 YSYEKL, per germline. V lost 4 bases to trimming and J lost 2 bases; unmatched junction nucleotides: 11. The clonotype originates from a woman aged 30 to 39 with COVID-19, enrolled during active disease. The sequencing sample was made of peripheral blood. The chain uses TRBV4-1 and TRBJ2-3, with 11 bases aligning to TRBD2. CDR3 amino acids: CASSRLLGLAEPTDTQYF. The CDR3 nucleotides are TGCGCCAGCAGCCGCCTATTGGGACTAGCGGAACCCACAGATACGCAGTATTTT.